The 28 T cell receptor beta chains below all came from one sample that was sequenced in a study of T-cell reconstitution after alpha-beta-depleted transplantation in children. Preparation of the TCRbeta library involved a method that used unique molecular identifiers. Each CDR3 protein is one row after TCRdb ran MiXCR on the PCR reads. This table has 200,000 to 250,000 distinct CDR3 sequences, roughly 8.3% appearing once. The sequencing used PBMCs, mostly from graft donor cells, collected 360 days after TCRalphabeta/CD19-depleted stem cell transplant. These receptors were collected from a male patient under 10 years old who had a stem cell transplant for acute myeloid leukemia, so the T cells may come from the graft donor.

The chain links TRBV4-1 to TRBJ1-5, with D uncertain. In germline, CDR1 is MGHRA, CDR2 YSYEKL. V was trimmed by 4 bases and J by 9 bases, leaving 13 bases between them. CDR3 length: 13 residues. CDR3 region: CASSPLGEGPQHF. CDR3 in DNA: TGCGCCAGCAGCCCCTTGGGTGAGGGGCCCCAGCATTTT.

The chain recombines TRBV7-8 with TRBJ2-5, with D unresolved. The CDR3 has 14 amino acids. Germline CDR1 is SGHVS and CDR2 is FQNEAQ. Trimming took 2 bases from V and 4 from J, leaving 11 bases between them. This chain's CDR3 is CASSLLRYRETQYF. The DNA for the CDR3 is TGTGCCAGCAGCTTATTACGCTACAGAGAGACCCAGTACTTC.

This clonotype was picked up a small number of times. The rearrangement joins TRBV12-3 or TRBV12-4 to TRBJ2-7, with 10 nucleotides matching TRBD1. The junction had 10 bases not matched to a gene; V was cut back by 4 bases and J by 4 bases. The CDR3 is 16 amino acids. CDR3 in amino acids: CASSSPGTGEGYEQYF. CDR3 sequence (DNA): TGTGCCAGCAGTTCCCCCGGGACAGGGGAAGGTTACGAGCAGTACTTC.

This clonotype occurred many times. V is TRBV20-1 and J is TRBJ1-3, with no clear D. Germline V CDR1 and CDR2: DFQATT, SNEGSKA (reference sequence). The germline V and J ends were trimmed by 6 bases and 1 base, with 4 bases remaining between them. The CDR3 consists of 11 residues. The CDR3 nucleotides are TGCAGTGCCTCATCTGGAAACACCATATATTTT. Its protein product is CSASSGNTIYF.

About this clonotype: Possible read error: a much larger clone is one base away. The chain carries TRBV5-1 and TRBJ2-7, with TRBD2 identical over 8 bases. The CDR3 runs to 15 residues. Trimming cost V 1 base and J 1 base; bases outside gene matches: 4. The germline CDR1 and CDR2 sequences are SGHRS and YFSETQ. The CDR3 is CASSLYSGASYEQYF. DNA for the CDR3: TGCGCCAGCAGCTTGTATAGCGGGGCTTCCTACGAGCAGTACTTC.

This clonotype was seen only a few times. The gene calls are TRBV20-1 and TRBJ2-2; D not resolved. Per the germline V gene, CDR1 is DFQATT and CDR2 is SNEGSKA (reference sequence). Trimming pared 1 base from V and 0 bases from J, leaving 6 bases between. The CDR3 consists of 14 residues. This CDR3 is CSARVGANTGELFF. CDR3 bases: TGCAGTGCTAGAGTTGGAGCGAACACCGGGGAGCTGTTTTTT.

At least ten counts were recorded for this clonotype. Here the CDR3 DNA reads TGTGCCAGCAGTTTATTTCAGGGAACCCACGAGCAGTACTTC. This gives the protein CASSLFQGTHEQYF. The chain is built from TRBV12-3 or TRBV12-4 and TRBJ2-7; weak D call: TRBD1 (5 bases). With 2 bases removed from V and 5 bases from J, the gap between germline ends came to 13 bases. CDR3 length: 14 amino acids.

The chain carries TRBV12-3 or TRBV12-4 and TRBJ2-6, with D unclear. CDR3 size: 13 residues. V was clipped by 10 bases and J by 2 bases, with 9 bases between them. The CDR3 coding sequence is TGTGCCACCACGCCAACTGGGGCCAACGTCCTGACTTTC. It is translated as CATTPTGANVLTF.

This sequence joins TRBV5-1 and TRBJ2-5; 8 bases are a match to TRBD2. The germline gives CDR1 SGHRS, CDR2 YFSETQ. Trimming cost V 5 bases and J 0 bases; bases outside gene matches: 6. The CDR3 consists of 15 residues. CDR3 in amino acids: CASRRSGINQETQYF. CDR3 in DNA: TGCGCCAGCAGGCGTAGCGGGATAAACCAAGAGACCCAGTACTTC.

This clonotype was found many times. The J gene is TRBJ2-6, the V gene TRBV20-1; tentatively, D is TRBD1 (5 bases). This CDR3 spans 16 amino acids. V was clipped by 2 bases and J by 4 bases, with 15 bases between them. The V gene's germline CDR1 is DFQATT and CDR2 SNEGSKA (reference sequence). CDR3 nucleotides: TGCAGTGCTAGAAACCTCAGGGTTGCCGGGGCCAACGTCCTGACTTTC. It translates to CSARNLRVAGANVLTF.

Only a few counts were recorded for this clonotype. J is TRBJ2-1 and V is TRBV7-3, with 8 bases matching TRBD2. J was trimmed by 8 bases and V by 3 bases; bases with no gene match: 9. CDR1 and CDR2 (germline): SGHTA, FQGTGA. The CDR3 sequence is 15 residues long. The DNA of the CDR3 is TGTGCCAGCAGCTTCTCCAGTGGACTAGCCTATGAGCAGTTCTTC. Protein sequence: CASSFSSGLAYEQFF.

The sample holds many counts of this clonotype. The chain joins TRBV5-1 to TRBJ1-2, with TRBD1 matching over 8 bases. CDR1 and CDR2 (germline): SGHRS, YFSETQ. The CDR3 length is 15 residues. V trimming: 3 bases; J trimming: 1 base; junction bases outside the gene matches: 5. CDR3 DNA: TGCGCCAGCAGCTCCCCCGACAGGGGTAACTATGGCTACACCTTC. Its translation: CASSSPDRGNYGYTF.

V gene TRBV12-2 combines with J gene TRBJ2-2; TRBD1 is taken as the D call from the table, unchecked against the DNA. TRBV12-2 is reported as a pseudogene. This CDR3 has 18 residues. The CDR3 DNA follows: TGTGCAAGTCGCCCACTAGGGTTCGGGACAGCGAACACCGGGGAGCTGTTTTTT. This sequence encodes CASRPLGFGTANTGELFF.

The CDR3 coding sequence is TGTGCCAGCAGCTCGCCGGGGGCAGGGGCCAACGTCCTGACTTTC. Protein: CASSSPGAGANVLTF. The chain carries TRBV7-6 and TRBJ2-6; the D gene could be TRBD1 or TRBD2 (6 bases each). The CDR3 loop spans 15 amino acids. Trimming removed 4 bases from V and 4 bases from J, with 11 bases in between. CDR1 is SGHVS, CDR2 FNYEAQ, per germline.

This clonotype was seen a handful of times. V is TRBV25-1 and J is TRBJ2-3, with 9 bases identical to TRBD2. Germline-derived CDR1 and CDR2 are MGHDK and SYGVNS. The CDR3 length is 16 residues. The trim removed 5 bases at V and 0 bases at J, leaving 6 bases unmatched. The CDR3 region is CASSWPSGTSTDTQYF. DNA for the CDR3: TGTGCCAGCAGTTGGCCTAGCGGGACTAGCACAGATACGCAGTATTTT.

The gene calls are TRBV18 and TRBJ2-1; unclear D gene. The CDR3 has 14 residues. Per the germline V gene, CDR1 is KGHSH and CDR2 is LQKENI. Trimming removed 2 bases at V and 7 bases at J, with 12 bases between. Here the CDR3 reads CASSPGSLQNEQFF. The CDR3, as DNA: TGTGCCAGCTCACCAGGGTCACTACAAAATGAGCAGTTCTTC.

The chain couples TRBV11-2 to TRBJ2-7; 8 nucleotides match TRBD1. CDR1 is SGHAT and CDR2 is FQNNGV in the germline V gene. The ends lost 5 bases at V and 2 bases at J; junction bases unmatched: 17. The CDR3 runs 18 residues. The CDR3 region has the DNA TGTGCCAGCAGCCTAAAACGGACAGGGTTCGGGGACCCCTACGAGCAGTACTTC. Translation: CASSLKRTGFGDPYEQYF.

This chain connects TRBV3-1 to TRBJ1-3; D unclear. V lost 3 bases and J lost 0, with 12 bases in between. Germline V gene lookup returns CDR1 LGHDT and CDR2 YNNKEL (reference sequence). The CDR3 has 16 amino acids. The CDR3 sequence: CASSQSPVPSGNTIYF. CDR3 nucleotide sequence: TGTGCCAGCAGCCAGTCCCCAGTACCCTCTGGAAACACCATATATTTT.

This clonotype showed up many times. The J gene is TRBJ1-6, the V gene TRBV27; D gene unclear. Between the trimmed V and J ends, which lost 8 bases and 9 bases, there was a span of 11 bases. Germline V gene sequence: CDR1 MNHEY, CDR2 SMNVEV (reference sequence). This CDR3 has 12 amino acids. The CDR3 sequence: CASGLRVSPLHF. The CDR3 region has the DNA TGTGCCAGCGGCCTGAGGGTTTCACCCCTCCACTTT.

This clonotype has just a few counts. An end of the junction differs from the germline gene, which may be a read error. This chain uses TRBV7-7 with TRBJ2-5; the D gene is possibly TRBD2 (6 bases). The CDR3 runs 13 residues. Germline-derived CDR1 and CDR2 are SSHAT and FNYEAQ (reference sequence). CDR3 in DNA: TGTGCTAGCAGCCGGGAGCCCCAAGAGACCCAGTACTTC. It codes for CASSREPQETQYF.

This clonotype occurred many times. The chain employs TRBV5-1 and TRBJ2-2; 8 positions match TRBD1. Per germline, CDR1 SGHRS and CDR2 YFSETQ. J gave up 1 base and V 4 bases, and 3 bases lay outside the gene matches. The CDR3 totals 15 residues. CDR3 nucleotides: TGCGCCAGCAGCGCGACAGGGGTGAACACCGGGGAGCTGTTTTTT. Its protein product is CASSATGVNTGELFF.

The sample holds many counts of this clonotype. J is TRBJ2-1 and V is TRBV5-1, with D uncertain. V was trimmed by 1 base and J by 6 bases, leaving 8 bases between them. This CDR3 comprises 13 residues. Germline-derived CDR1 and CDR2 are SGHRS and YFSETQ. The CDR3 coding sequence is TGCGCCAGCAGCTTGAACGTGCCCAATGAGCAGTTCTTC. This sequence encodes CASSLNVPNEQFF.

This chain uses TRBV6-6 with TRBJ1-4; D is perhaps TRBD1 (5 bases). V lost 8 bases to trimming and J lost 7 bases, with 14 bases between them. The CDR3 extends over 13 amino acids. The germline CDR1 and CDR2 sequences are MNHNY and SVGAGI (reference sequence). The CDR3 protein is CASVGTATEKLFF. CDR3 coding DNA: TGTGCCAGCGTGGGGACGGCGACTGAAAAACTGTTTTTT.

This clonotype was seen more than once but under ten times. CDR3 in DNA: TGCAGTGCTAGTCGGGGAACTGGAAACACCATATATTTT. This encodes CSASRGTGNTIYF. The V and J genes are TRBV20-1 and TRBJ1-3; unclear D gene. V gave up 3 bases and J gave up 2 bases, with 8 bases separating them. Germline V gives CDR1 DFQATT, CDR2 SNEGSKA (reference sequence). The CDR3 totals 13 residues.

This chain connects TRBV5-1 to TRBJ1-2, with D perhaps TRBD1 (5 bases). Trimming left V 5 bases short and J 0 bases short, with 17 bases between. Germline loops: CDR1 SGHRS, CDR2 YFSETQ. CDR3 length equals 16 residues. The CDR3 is CASSIPRDRANYGYTF. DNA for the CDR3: TGCGCCAGCAGTATACCCCGGGACCGAGCTAACTATGGCTACACCTTC. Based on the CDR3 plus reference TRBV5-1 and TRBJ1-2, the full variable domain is KAGVTQTPRYLIKTRGQQVTLSCSPISGHRSVSWYQQTPGQGLQFLFEYFSETQRNKGNFPGRFSGRQFSNSRSEMNVSTLELGDSALYLCASSIPRDRANYGYTFGSGTRLTVV.

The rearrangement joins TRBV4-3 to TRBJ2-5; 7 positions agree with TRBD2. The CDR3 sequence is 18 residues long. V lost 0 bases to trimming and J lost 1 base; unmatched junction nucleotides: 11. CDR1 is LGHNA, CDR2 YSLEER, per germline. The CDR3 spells CASSQDSPAGDLQETQYF. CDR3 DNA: TGCGCCAGCAGCCAAGATTCGCCCGCGGGGGACCTCCAAGAGACCCAGTACTTC.

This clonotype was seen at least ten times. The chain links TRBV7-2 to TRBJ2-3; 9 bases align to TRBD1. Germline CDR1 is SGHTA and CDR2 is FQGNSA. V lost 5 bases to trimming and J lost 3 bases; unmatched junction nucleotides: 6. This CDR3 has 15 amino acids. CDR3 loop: CASSANRGRTDTQYF. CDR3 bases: TGTGCCAGCAGCGCGAACAGGGGGCGAACAGATACGCAGTATTTT.

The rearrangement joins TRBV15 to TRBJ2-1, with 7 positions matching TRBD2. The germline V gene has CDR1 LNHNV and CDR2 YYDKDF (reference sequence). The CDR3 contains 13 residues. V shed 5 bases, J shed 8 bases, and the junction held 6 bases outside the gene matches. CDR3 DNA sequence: TGTGCCACCAGCTCAGGACTAGAGTATGAGCAGTTCTTC. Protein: CATSSGLEYEQFF. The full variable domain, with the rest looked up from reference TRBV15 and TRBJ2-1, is DAMVIQNPRYQVTQFGKPVTLSCSQTLNHNVMYWYQQKSSQAPKLLFHYYDKDFNNEADTPDNFQSRRPNTSFCFLDIRSPGLGDTAMYLCATSSGLEYEQFFGPGTRLTVL.